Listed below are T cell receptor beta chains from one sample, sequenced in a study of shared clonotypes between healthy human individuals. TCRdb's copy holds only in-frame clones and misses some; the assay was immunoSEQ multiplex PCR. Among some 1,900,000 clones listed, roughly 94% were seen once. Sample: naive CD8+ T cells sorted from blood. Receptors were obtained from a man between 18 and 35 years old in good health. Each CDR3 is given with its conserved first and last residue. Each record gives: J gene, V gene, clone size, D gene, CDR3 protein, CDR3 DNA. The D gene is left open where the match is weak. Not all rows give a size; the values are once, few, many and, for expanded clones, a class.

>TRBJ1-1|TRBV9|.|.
CASSVGGKTEAFF
TGTGCCAGCAGCGTGGGCGGGAAAACTGAAGCTTTCTTT
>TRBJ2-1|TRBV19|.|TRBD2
CASSPGLLNEQFF
TGTGCCAGTAGTCCGGGACTACTCAATGAGCAGTTCTTC
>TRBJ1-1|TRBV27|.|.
CASSYVAALMNTEAFF
TGTGCCAGCAGTTATGTGGCAGCTTTAATGAACACTGAAGCTTTCTTT
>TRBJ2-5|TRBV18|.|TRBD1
CASSPTDRGRLDAKVETQYF
TGTGCCAGCTCACCCACCGACAGGGGGCGATTAGACGCAAAGGTTGAGACCCAGTACTTC
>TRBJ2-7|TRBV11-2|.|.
CASSLVTTNEQYF
TGTGCCAGCAGCTTAGTTACTACTAACGAGCAGTACTTC
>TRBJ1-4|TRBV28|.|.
CASSRDYNEKLFF
TGTGCCAGCAGTAGAGATTATAACGAAAAACTGTTTTTT
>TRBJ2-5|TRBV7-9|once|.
CASSVTFLGAQETQYF
TGTGCCAGTAGCGTAACCTTCCTGGGGGCCCAAGAGACCCAGTACTTC
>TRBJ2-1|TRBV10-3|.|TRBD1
CAISEPTGQENFYNEQFF
TGTGCCATCAGTGAGCCCACGGGACAGGAGAACTTTTACAATGAGCAGTTCTTC
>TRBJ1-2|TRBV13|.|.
CASSTSQGNYGYTF
TGTGCCAGCAGCACCTCTCAGGGGAACTATGGCTACACCTTC
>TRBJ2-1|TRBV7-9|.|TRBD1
CASSPWTGIDEQFF
TGTGCCAGCAGCCCTTGGACAGGGATCGATGAGCAGTTCTTC
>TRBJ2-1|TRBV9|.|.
CASSVEARAAPYNEQFF
TGTGCCAGCAGCGTAGAAGCCAGGGCAGCCCCCTACAATGAGCAGTTCTTC
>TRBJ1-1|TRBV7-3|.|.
CASSLTGGTTEAFF
TGTGCCAGCAGCTTAACGGGTGGGACCACTGAAGCTTTCTTT
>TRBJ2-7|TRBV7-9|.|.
CASSKDYEQYF
TGTGCCAGCAGCAAGGACTACGAGCAGTACTTC
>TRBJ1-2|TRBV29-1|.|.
CSVPGRNYGYTF
TGCAGCGTGCCCGGAAGGAACTATGGCTACACCTTC
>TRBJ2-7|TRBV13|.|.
CASSLGSLAEQYF
TGTGCCAGCAGCTTGGGATCCCTAGCCGAGCAGTACTTC
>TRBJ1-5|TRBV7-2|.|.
CASSWFPGRNSNQPQHF
TGTGCCAGCAGCTGGTTCCCCGGACGGAATAGCAATCAGCCCCAGCATTTT
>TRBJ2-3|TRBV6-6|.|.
CASSFQRGTDTQYF
TGTGCCAGCAGTTTTCAGCGGGGCACAGATACGCAGTATTTT
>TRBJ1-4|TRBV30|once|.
CAWSVPGGTNEKLFF
TGTGCCTGGAGTGTACCCGGGGGCACTAATGAAAAACTGTTTTTT
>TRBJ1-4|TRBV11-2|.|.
CASSLGGGQIEKLFF
TGTGCCAGCAGCCTAGGAGGGGGACAAATTGAAAAACTGTTTTTT
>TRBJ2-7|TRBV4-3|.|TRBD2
CASSQGGGMGEQYF
TGCGCCAGCAGCCAAGGGGGAGGGATGGGCGAGCAGTACTTC
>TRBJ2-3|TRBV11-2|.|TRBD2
CASSLSGLAGGPGTDTQYF
TGTGCCAGCAGCCTCTCCGGACTAGCGGGGGGGCCGGGCACAGATACGCAGTATTTT
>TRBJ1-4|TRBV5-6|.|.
CASSLGGDREKLFF
TGTGCCAGCAGCTTGGGAGGGGATAGAGAAAAACTGTTTTTT
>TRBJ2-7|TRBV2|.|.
CASSEALTGGRHDYEQYF
TGTGCCAGCAGTGAAGCGCTTACTGGGGGTCGACACGACTACGAGCAGTACTTC
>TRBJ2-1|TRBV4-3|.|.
CASSLDGNPINEQFF
TGCGCCAGCAGCCTGGACGGCAATCCGATCAATGAGCAGTTCTTC
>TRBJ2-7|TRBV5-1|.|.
CASSLYGGSYEQYF
TGCGCCAGCAGCTTGTATGGCGGGTCCTACGAGCAGTACTTC
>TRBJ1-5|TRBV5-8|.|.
CASSIGTRGPQHF
TGTGCCAGCAGCATCGGTACCCGGGGGCCCCAGCATTTT
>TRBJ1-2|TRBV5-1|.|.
CASSSNPGDGYTF
TGCGCCAGCAGCTCCAACCCCGGGGATGGCTACACCTTC
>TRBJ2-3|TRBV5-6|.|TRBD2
CASSQLGERGSTDTQYF
TGTGCCAGCAGCCAGCTGGGGGAGCGGGGGAGCACAGATACGCAGTATTTT
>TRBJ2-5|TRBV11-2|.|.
CASSLVGSQETQYF
TGTGCCAGCAGCTTAGTGGGATCTCAAGAGACCCAGTACTTC
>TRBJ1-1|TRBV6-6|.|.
CASSPGGENTEAFF
TGTGCCAGCAGCCCCGGCGGAGAGAACACTGAAGCTTTCTTT
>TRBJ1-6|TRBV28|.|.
CASFPEGGPLHF
TGTGCCAGTTTCCCTGAGGGGGGACCCCTCCACTTT
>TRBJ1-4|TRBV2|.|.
CASSDDFTEANEKLFF
TGTGCCAGCAGTGACGACTTTACCGAGGCTAATGAAAAACTGTTTTTT
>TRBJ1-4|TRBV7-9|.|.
CASSSNFREDEKLFF
TGTGCCAGCAGCTCAAATTTCAGGGAGGATGAAAAACTGTTTTTT
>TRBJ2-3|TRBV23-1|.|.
CASSPSAISEVGTDTQYF
TGCGCCAGCAGTCCCTCGGCCATTTCGGAGGTTGGGACAGATACGCAGTATTTT
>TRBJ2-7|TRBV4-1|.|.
CASSRTRDEQYF
TGCGCCAGCAGTCGAACACGCGACGAGCAGTACTTC
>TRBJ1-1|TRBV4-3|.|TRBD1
CATRDRGNTEAFF
TGCGCCACCCGGGACAGGGGGAACACTGAAGCTTTCTTT
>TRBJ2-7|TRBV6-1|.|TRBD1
CATDGQGLYEQYF
TGTGCCACAGACGGACAGGGCCTCTACGAGCAGTACTTC
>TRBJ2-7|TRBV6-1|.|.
CAHDDSSYEQYF
TGTGCCCATGACGACAGCTCCTACGAGCAGTACTTC
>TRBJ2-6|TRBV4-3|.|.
CASSKEEWGPGNSGANVLTF
TGCGCCAGCAGCAAAGAAGAATGGGGGCCAGGAAACTCTGGGGCCAACGTCCTGACTTTC
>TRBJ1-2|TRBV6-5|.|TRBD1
CASSYSGDSYTF
TGTGCCAGCAGTTACTCAGGGGACAGTTACACCTTC
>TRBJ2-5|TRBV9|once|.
CASSLEDRGGETQYF
TGTGCCAGCAGCCTCGAGGACCGGGGCGGGGAGACCCAGTACTTC
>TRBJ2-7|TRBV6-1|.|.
CASSEAPSPEQYF
TGTGCTAGCAGTGAAGCGCCCTCCCCCGAACAGTACTTC
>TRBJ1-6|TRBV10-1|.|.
CASSEGNSPLHF
TGCGCCAGCAGTGAGGGGAATTCACCCCTCCACTTT
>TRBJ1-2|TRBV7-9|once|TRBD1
CASSLLHGQAYGYTF
TGTGCCAGCAGCTTATTGCACGGACAGGCCTATGGCTACACCTTC
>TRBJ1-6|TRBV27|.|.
CASSLYSYNSPLHF
TGTGCCAGCAGTTTATACAGTTATAATTCACCCCTCCACTTT
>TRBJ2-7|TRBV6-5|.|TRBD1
CASSLRGPIYEQYF
TGTGCCAGCAGTTTGAGGGGGCCGATCTACGAGCAGTACTTC
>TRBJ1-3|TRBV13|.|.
CASSLDTLSSGNTIYF
TGTGCCAGCAGCTTGGACACCCTGAGCTCTGGAAACACCATATATTTT
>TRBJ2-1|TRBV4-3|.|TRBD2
CASSQDAGGPTEQFF
TGCGCCAGCAGCCAAGATGCGGGAGGGCCCACTGAGCAGTTCTTC
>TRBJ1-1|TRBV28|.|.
CASSTTNTEAFF
TGTGCCAGCAGTACGACGAACACTGAAGCTTTCTTT
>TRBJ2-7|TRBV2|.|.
CASTPGERHSYEQYF
TGTGCCAGCACCCCGGGCGAGCGGCACTCCTACGAGCAGTACTTC
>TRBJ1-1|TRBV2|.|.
CASSEGGGTAFF
TGTGCCAGCAGTGAAGGCGGGGGGACGGCTTTCTTT
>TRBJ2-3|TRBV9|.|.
CASSVVDFTDTQYF
TGTGCCAGCAGCGTAGTCGATTTCACAGATACGCAGTATTTT
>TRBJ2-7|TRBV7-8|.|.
CASSLVQGTYEQYF
TGTGCCAGCAGCTTAGTGCAGGGGACCTACGAGCAGTACTTC
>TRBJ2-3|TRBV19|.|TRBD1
CASSLYRGTDTQYF
TGTGCCAGTAGTCTCTACAGGGGAACAGATACGCAGTATTTT
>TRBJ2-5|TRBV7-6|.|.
CASSSLGGETQYF
TGTGCCAGCAGCTCCCTTGGGGGAGAGACCCAGTACTTC
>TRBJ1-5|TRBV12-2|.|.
CASRFKASRTGSNQPQHF
TGTGCAAGTCGCTTCAAAGCCTCCCGGACAGGGAGCAATCAGCCCCAGCATTTT
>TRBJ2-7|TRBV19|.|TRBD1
CASSMGTDYEQYF
TGTGCCAGTAGTATGGGGACAGATTACGAGCAGTACTTC
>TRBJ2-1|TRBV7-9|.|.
CASSLGWGETYNEQFF
TGTGCCAGCAGCTTAGGGTGGGGGGAAACCTACAATGAGCAGTTCTTC
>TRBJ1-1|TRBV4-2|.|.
CASSQTEGNTEAFF
TGTGCCAGCAGCCAAACGGAGGGGAACACTGAAGCTTTCTTT
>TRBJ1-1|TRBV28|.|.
CASSLDWDTNTEAFF
TGTGCCAGCAGTTTAGATTGGGACACGAACACTGAAGCTTTCTTT